Given below is one T cell receptor beta chain in context. Its antigen is unknown. Unexposed donor CD4+ T cells date from 2011-2018, before the COVID-19 pandemic. Naive and memory CD4+ T cells were separated from cryopreserved PBMCs. The source of the sample is a study of CD4 T cells in relation to SARS-CoV-2 and coronaviruses. Background on the study: Crossreactive spike epitopes shared across donors were mapped to their HLA restriction.

From germline, CDR1 is SGHTS and CDR2 YDEGEE. V lost 1 base and J 3 bases, leaving 4 bases between the germline ends. The CDR3 is 12 residues long. The study's findings and limits: Crossreactivity was assessed only for spike protein, not other viral proteins.

Deep TCR-beta sequencing used DNA from uncultured naive and memory CD4+ T cells. Generated by immunoSEQ multiplex PCR, the TCRdb table keeps only in-frame clones and is missing some. The sample shows some 65,000 clones, about 87% of them seen only once. The rearrangement uses TRBV5-8 and TRBJ2-5; D unclear. The sample was memory CD4+ T cells from PBMCs. This clonotype was obtained from a human donor in good health. As DNA, the CDR3 is TGTGCCAGCAGCTTGACGAAAGAGACCCAGTACTTC. It is translated as CASSLTKETQYF.